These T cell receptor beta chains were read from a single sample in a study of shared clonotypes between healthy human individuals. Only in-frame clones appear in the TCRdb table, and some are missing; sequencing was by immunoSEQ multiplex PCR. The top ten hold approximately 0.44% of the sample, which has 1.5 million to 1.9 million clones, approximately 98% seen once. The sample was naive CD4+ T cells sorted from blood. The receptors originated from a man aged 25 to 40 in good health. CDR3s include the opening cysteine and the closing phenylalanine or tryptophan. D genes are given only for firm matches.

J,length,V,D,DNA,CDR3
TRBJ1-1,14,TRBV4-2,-,TGTGCCAGCAGCCAAGTGGTAGGGGATACTGAAGCTTTCTTT,CASSQVVGDTEAFF
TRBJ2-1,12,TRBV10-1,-,TGCGCCAGCAGTGCCTATTTCAATGAGCAGTTCTTC,CASSAYFNEQFF
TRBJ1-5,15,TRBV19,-,TGTGCCAGTAGTTCCCGGAGGGGGGTGCACCAGCCCCAGCATTTT,CASSSRRGVHQPQHF
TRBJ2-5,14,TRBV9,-,TGTGCCAGCAGCGTAGGTCAGGGGAGGGAGACCCAGTACTTC,CASSVGQGRETQYF
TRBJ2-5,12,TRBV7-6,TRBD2,TGTGCCAGCTCGGGAGGGTTGGAGACCCAGTACTTC,CASSGGLETQYF
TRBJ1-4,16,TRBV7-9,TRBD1,TGTGCCAGCAGCTTAGCAGAATGGACAGGGGGTGAAAAACTGTTTTTT,CASSLAEWTGGEKLFF
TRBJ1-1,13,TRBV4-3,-,TGCGCCAGCAGCCAAGATGGTCAGACTGAAGCTTTCTTT,CASSQDGQTEAFF
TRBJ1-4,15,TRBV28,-,TGTGCCAGCAGTTTAAGGTCAGGGGCGGGTGAAAAACTGTTTTTT,CASSLRSGAGEKLFF
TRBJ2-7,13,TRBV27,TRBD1,TGTGCCAGCAGTTTATTGGGGACAGGGGGTCAGTACTTC,CASSLLGTGGQYF
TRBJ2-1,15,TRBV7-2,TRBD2,TGTGCCAGCAGCTTAGGCTTAGCGGGGACCCCTGAGCAGTTCTTC,CASSLGLAGTPEQFF
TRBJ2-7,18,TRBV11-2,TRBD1,TGTGCCAGCAGCTCCGCCCTGACCCCCTGGACAGGTTTGTACGAGCAGTACTTC,CASSSALTPWTGLYEQYF
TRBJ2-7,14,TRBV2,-,TGTGCCAGCACCGATCCCGGGCCGCCCTACGAGCAGTACTTC,CASTDPGPPYEQYF
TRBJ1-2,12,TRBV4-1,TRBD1,TGCGCCAGCAGCCAAGGGACAGGTGGCTACACCTTC,CASSQGTGGYTF
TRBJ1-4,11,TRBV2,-,TGTGCCAGCAGTGAAACGAAATTACTGTTTTTT,CASSETKLLFF
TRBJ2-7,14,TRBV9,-,TGTGCCAGCAGCGTAGCTTCCAGTGCCTACGAGCAGTACTTC,CASSVASSAYEQYF
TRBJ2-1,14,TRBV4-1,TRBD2,TGCGCCAGCAGCCGCGGGAGTAGCGGTGATGAGCAGTTCTTC,CASSRGSSGDEQFF
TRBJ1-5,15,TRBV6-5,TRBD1,TGTGCCAGCAGGCAGACAGGGGCCCACCATCAGCCCCAGCATTTT,CASRQTGAHHQPQHF
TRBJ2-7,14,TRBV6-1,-,TGTGCCAGCAGTACCCGAGGACCCTTGTACGAGCAGTACTTC,CASSTRGPLYEQYF